This T cell receptor (beta chain) was documented in a study of glioma-infiltrating T cells. Amplification of TCR alpha and beta CDR3 regions from RNA used iRepertoire nested multiplex PCR. TCRdb analysed the multiplex PCR reads with MiXCR anew, one entry per CDR3 protein. In the table there are about 99,000 distinct CDR3 sequences, 25% to 30% of which are singletons. V gave up 2 bases and J gave up 7 bases, with 15 bases separating them. The CDR3 contains 15 residues. Details on this clonotype: This could be a read error, since a much larger clone is one nucleotide away.

The chain carries TRBV12-3 or TRBV12-4 and TRBJ1-5; D remains unclear. Input material: glioma tissue, nonneoplastic brain tissue, or PBMCs (not recorded which). This clonotype was sampled from a human donor with low-grade glioma or glioblastoma, undergoing nonglioma brain surgery, or in good health (not recorded which). DNA of the CDR3: TGTGCCAGCAGTTTAAAAGGGTTTATTAGGCAGCCCCAGCATTTT. This codes for CASSLKGFIRQPQHF.